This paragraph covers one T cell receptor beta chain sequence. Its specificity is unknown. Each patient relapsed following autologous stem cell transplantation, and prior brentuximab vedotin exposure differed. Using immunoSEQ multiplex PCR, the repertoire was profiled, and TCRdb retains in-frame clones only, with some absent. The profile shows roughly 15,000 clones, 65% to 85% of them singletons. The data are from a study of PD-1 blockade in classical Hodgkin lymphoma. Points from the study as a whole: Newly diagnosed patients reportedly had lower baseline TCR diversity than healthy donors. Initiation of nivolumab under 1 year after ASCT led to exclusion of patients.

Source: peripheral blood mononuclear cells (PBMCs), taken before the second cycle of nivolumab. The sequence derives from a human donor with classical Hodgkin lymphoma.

The CDR3 coding sequence is TGTGCCAGCAGCTTAGTGGGGGGACGACAAGAGACCCAGTACTTC. Encoded protein: CASSLVGGRQETQYF. The rearrangement links TRBV7-2 to TRBJ2-5, with D possibly being TRBD2 (6 bases). The CDR3 contains 15 residues. Trimming took 1 base from V and 2 from J, leaving 11 bases between them. Germline V lookup: CDR1 SGHTA, CDR2 FQGNSA.